A selection of T cell receptor beta chains follows, all from one sample in a study of blood T cell repertoires in COVID-19. Assay used: immunoSEQ multiplex PCR; TCRdb lists only in-frame clones, some missing. Seen here are about 57,000 clones, almost 85% observed once, and the top ten hold under 8.5%. Sequencing used peripheral blood. The receptors stem from a woman at least 80 years old with acute or convalescent COVID-19. The CDR3 runs from the conserved cysteine through the conserved F or W. Size tells how often a clone was seen (once, few, many) or the class of an expanded clone, and some rows leave it out.

>TRBJ2-5|TRBV7-6|.
CASSLSPSGGETQYF
>TRBJ2-7|TRBV5-5|.
CAAGEDYEQYF
>TRBJ2-5|TRBV11-2|.
CASSLDPSGGASHGTQYF
>TRBJ2-3|TRBV7-9|.
CASSTTGEGTQYF
>TRBJ1-2|TRBV28|.
CATQSGGTNYGYTF
>TRBJ1-2|TRBV6-6|.
CASSSRGRGAHGYTF
>TRBJ2-1|TRBV24-1|.
CATSDPQGAYNEQFF
>TRBJ2-1|TRBV28|.
CASSLSGVKEFF
>TRBJ2-1|TRBV7-9|few
CASTGTGGRGNEQFF
>TRBJ2-2|TRBV19|.
CASSQVDTGELFF
>TRBJ2-7|TRBV7-9|.
CASSPGLGSYEQYF
>TRBJ1-3|TRBV9|.
CASTSRAGVGGNTIYF
>TRBJ1-1|TRBV7-9|.
CASSFGQGRTEAFF
>TRBJ1-1|TRBV6-5|.
CASSVTGVAFF
>TRBJ2-3|TRBV18|.
CASSPPWEVADTQYF
>TRBJ2-5|TRBV2|.
CASSLDLRQETQYF
>TRBJ1-5|TRBV7-8|.
CASSLAGSIGLNQPQHF